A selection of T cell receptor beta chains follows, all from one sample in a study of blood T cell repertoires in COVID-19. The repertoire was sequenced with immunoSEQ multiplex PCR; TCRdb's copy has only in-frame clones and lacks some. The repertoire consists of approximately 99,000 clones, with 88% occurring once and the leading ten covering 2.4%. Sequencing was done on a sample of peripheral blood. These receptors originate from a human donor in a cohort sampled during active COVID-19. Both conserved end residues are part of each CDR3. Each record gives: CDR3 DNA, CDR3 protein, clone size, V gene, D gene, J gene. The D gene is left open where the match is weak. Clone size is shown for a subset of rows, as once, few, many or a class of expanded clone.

CDR3 DNA: TGTGCCAGCAGTCTGAACTGGGACAGGGACGAGCAGTACTTC; CDR3 protein: CASSLNWDRDEQYF; clone size: NA; V gene: TRBV5-4; D gene: TRBD1; J gene: TRBJ2-7
CDR3 DNA: TGTGCCAGCAGCGAAACAGGGGGAAGCAATCAGCCCCAGCATTTT; CDR3 protein: CASSETGGSNQPQHF; clone size: NA; V gene: TRBV7-9; D gene: TRBD1; J gene: TRBJ1-5
CDR3 DNA: TGCGCCAGCAGTGATGGGACAGGGGGTGGAGAGACCCAGTACTTC; CDR3 protein: CASSDGTGGGETQYF; clone size: NA; V gene: TRBV10-1; D gene: TRBD1; J gene: TRBJ2-5
CDR3 DNA: TGTTCCTCCAGCTGGCTAGCGGGAAACTACGAGCAGTACTTC; CDR3 protein: CSSSWLAGNYEQYF; clone size: NA; V gene: TRBV6-5; D gene: TRBD2; J gene: TRBJ2-7
CDR3 DNA: TGTGCCAGCAGTTTACTCCCTCGCGCAGGCTCAGGAGGCTACACCTTC; CDR3 protein: CASSLLPRAGSGGYTF; clone size: NA; V gene: TRBV28; D gene: NA; J gene: TRBJ1-2
CDR3 DNA: TGTGCCAGCTCACCACTCCAGGGGGACTACGAGCAGTACTTC; CDR3 protein: CASSPLQGDYEQYF; clone size: NA; V gene: TRBV18; D gene: TRBD1; J gene: TRBJ2-7
CDR3 DNA: TGTGCCAGCAGCCCCCACAGGGGGAACGAAAAACTGTTTTTT; CDR3 protein: CASSPHRGNEKLFF; clone size: NA; V gene: TRBV7-8; D gene: TRBD1; J gene: TRBJ1-4
CDR3 DNA: TGCGCCAGCAGCTTGGGGGGACAGGGCCGGAATTCACCCCTCCACTTT; CDR3 protein: CASSLGGQGRNSPLHF; clone size: NA; V gene: TRBV5-1; D gene: TRBD1; J gene: TRBJ1-6
CDR3 DNA: TGTGCCAGCAGCTGGGCTGGCTACGAGCAGTACTTC; CDR3 protein: CASSWAGYEQYF; clone size: NA; V gene: TRBV11-2; D gene: NA; J gene: TRBJ2-7
CDR3 DNA: TGTGCCAGCAGCTACGGTACAGGGGGCTATAATTCACCCCTCCACTTT; CDR3 protein: CASSYGTGGYNSPLHF; clone size: NA; V gene: TRBV6-5; D gene: TRBD1; J gene: TRBJ1-6
CDR3 DNA: TGTGCCAGTAGTACCCAGACCGGGGAGCTGTTTTTT; CDR3 protein: CASSTQTGELFF; clone size: NA; V gene: TRBV19; D gene: NA; J gene: TRBJ2-2
CDR3 DNA: TGTGCCAGCAGCTTCGGACTAGCGTACCAAGAGACCCAGTACTTC; CDR3 protein: CASSFGLAYQETQYF; clone size: NA; V gene: TRBV7-9; D gene: TRBD2; J gene: TRBJ2-5
CDR3 DNA: TGTGCCAGCAGTTACTCGCCCTCAGGGGGAGATACTGAAGCTTTCTTT; CDR3 protein: CASSYSPSGGDTEAFF; clone size: NA; V gene: TRBV6-5; D gene: TRBD1; J gene: TRBJ1-1
CDR3 DNA: TGTGCCACCAGCAGAGGGGCAGGGACCTACGAGCAGTACTTC; CDR3 protein: CATSRGAGTYEQYF; clone size: NA; V gene: TRBV15; D gene: NA; J gene: TRBJ2-7
CDR3 DNA: TGTGCCAGCAGCCCCGCCCGCGTATCGCGTTCACCCCTCCACTTT; CDR3 protein: CASSPARVSRSPLHF; clone size: NA; V gene: TRBV5-6; D gene: NA; J gene: TRBJ1-6
CDR3 DNA: TGTGCCAGCAGTTCACAGGGGACCGGTGAGCAGTTCTTC; CDR3 protein: CASSSQGTGEQFF; clone size: NA; V gene: TRBV28; D gene: TRBD1; J gene: TRBJ2-1
CDR3 DNA: TGTGCCAGTAGTATAGATCGAGGGACAGGGGAATACAATGAGCAGTTCTTC; CDR3 protein: CASSIDRGTGEYNEQFF; clone size: NA; V gene: TRBV19; D gene: TRBD1; J gene: TRBJ2-1
CDR3 DNA: TGTGCCAGCAGCTTCCGGACAGGGGACTCCTACGAGCAGTACTTC; CDR3 protein: CASSFRTGDSYEQYF; clone size: NA; V gene: TRBV11-2; D gene: TRBD1; J gene: TRBJ2-7
CDR3 DNA: TGTGCCAGCAGCTTAGCAGGGGGCCCCTACGAGCAGTACTTC; CDR3 protein: CASSLAGGPYEQYF; clone size: NA; V gene: TRBV7-6; D gene: TRBD1; J gene: TRBJ2-7
CDR3 DNA: TGTGCCTGGAGTACTGGTGCGGCGATCACTGAAGCTTTCTTT; CDR3 protein: CAWSTGAAITEAFF; clone size: NA; V gene: TRBV30; D gene: NA; J gene: TRBJ1-1
CDR3 DNA: TGCGCCAGCAGCTTGTTCGGGACAGGGAGACACGAGCAGTACTTC; CDR3 protein: CASSLFGTGRHEQYF; clone size: once; V gene: TRBV5-1; D gene: TRBD1; J gene: TRBJ2-7
CDR3 DNA: TGTGCCAGCAGCTTGTTGAAGACAGGGAACTCCTACGAGCAGTACTTC; CDR3 protein: CASSLLKTGNSYEQYF; clone size: NA; V gene: TRBV5-6; D gene: TRBD1; J gene: TRBJ2-7
CDR3 DNA: TGTGCCAGTAGTATAGATAGTGGGGCTTACACTGAAGCTTTCTTT; CDR3 protein: CASSIDSGAYTEAFF; clone size: once; V gene: TRBV19; D gene: NA; J gene: TRBJ1-1
CDR3 DNA: TGTGCCAGCAGTGAGAGAGACAACACAGATACGCAGTATTTT; CDR3 protein: CASSERDNTDTQYF; clone size: NA; V gene: TRBV6-4; D gene: NA; J gene: TRBJ2-3
CDR3 DNA: TGTGCCAGCAGTGAGGATATTGGTCCCGGAGGGAATCCCAATCAGCCCCAGCATTTT; CDR3 protein: CASSEDIGPGGNPNQPQHF; clone size: NA; V gene: TRBV2; D gene: NA; J gene: TRBJ1-5
CDR3 DNA: TGTGCCACCAGCAGAGATGACAGGGGGCTCCCCTACGAGCAGTACTTC; CDR3 protein: CATSRDDRGLPYEQYF; clone size: NA; V gene: TRBV15; D gene: TRBD1; J gene: TRBJ2-7
CDR3 DNA: TGTGCCAGCAGCTTGGTAGCGGCATTAGATAATTCACCCCTCCACTTT; CDR3 protein: CASSLVAALDNSPLHF; clone size: NA; V gene: TRBV5-6; D gene: NA; J gene: TRBJ1-6
CDR3 DNA: TGCAGCGTTGAGGCCCCGGGGGCGGGAGTCTTCAATGAGCAGTTCTTC; CDR3 protein: CSVEAPGAGVFNEQFF; clone size: once; V gene: TRBV29-1; D gene: NA; J gene: TRBJ2-1
CDR3 DNA: TGTGCCAGCAGCTTATTGGGGACAGGGGGCACCGGGGAGCTGTTTTTT; CDR3 protein: CASSLLGTGGTGELFF; clone size: NA; V gene: TRBV7-3; D gene: TRBD1; J gene: TRBJ2-2
CDR3 DNA: TGTGCCAGCAGTGCGTCCCGGGACACGGACGAGCAGTACTTC; CDR3 protein: CASSASRDTDEQYF; clone size: NA; V gene: TRBV25-1; D gene: NA; J gene: TRBJ2-7
CDR3 DNA: TGTGCCACCAGTGACTTCGGGACAGGGGGTGGCTACACCTTC; CDR3 protein: CATSDFGTGGGYTF; clone size: NA; V gene: TRBV24-1; D gene: TRBD1; J gene: TRBJ1-2
CDR3 DNA: TGCGCCAGCAGCCTCCCCGAGGGTACAGGGCAAAGCCACGAGCAGTACTTC; CDR3 protein: CASSLPEGTGQSHEQYF; clone size: NA; V gene: TRBV4-1; D gene: NA; J gene: TRBJ2-7
CDR3 DNA: TGTGCCAGCAGCTTGGCCGGGGGACAGTATTGGCAGTACTTC; CDR3 protein: CASSLAGGQYWQYF; clone size: NA; V gene: TRBV5-6; D gene: NA; J gene: TRBJ2-7
CDR3 DNA: TGTGCCAGCAGGTGGGTTAACTATCCGAATCAGCCCCAGCATTTT; CDR3 protein: CASRWVNYPNQPQHF; clone size: NA; V gene: TRBV6-5; D gene: NA; J gene: TRBJ1-5
CDR3 DNA: TGTGCCAGCAGCCAGGGGGACAGGGGAAATCAGCCCCAGCATTTT; CDR3 protein: CASSQGDRGNQPQHF; clone size: NA; V gene: TRBV3-1/TRBV3-2; D gene: TRBD1; J gene: TRBJ1-5
CDR3 DNA: TGTGCCAGCTCATCCACTACAGGGGTAGGGGCCAACGTCCTGACTTTC; CDR3 protein: CASSSTTGVGANVLTF; clone size: NA; V gene: TRBV18; D gene: TRBD1; J gene: TRBJ2-6
CDR3 DNA: TGTGCCAGCAGCTTTCAGGGGGGTCCTTACAATGAGCAGTTCTTC; CDR3 protein: CASSFQGGPYNEQFF; clone size: once; V gene: TRBV7-9; D gene: NA; J gene: TRBJ2-1
CDR3 DNA: TGTGCCAGCAGCTTAGCCACCCCGGCGGGCACCTCTGGAAACACCATATATTTT; CDR3 protein: CASSLATPAGTSGNTIYF; clone size: NA; V gene: TRBV11-2; D gene: NA; J gene: TRBJ1-3
CDR3 DNA: TGTGCCAGTAGTCGCGACAGAGACACTGAAGCTTTCTTT; CDR3 protein: CASSRDRDTEAFF; clone size: NA; V gene: TRBV19; D gene: NA; J gene: TRBJ1-1
CDR3 DNA: TGTGCCAGTAGTTGGGACAACTCCTATAATTCACCCCTCCACTTT; CDR3 protein: CASSWDNSYNSPLHF; clone size: NA; V gene: TRBV19; D gene: NA; J gene: TRBJ1-6
CDR3 DNA: TGTGCCAGCAGTGAAGAGTCGGGCTCTGGAAACACCATATATTTT; CDR3 protein: CASSEESGSGNTIYF; clone size: NA; V gene: TRBV2; D gene: NA; J gene: TRBJ1-3
CDR3 DNA: TGCGCCAGCAGCTTGGGTGGAGCAACGGGAGAGACCCAGTACTTC; CDR3 protein: CASSLGGATGETQYF; clone size: NA; V gene: TRBV5-1; D gene: NA; J gene: TRBJ2-5
CDR3 DNA: TGTGCCAGCAGTTACCCGGGACAGGGGGGTGAAAAACTGTTTTTT; CDR3 protein: CASSYPGQGGEKLFF; clone size: NA; V gene: TRBV6-6; D gene: TRBD1; J gene: TRBJ1-4
CDR3 DNA: TGTGCCAGCAGTTCGCAGGACAGCATGACGGAAAAACTGTTTTTT; CDR3 protein: CASSSQDSMTEKLFF; clone size: NA; V gene: TRBV6-5; D gene: NA; J gene: TRBJ1-4
CDR3 DNA: TGTGCCAGCAATTTCCACCGGGACAGGGGCTCCTACGAGCAGTACTTC; CDR3 protein: CASNFHRDRGSYEQYF; clone size: NA; V gene: TRBV2; D gene: TRBD1; J gene: TRBJ2-7
CDR3 DNA: TGTGCCAGCTCACCTAGCGGGAGGTCCGAGACCCAGTACTTC; CDR3 protein: CASSPSGRSETQYF; clone size: NA; V gene: TRBV18; D gene: TRBD2; J gene: TRBJ2-5
CDR3 DNA: TGTGCCAGCAGTTTATTGGGGGCAGATCAGCCCCAGCATTTT; CDR3 protein: CASSLLGADQPQHF; clone size: NA; V gene: TRBV27; D gene: NA; J gene: TRBJ1-5
CDR3 DNA: TGTGCCAGCGGTAAGACAGAGTACAATCAGCCCCAGCATTTT; CDR3 protein: CASGKTEYNQPQHF; clone size: NA; V gene: TRBV6-5; D gene: NA; J gene: TRBJ1-5
CDR3 DNA: TGTGCCAGCAGCTTCTCTGGGGGGGCTAATGAAAAACTGTTTTTT; CDR3 protein: CASSFSGGANEKLFF; clone size: NA; V gene: TRBV7-9; D gene: NA; J gene: TRBJ1-4
CDR3 DNA: TGTGCCAGCAGTGGACAGGGGGTAAATTCACCCCTCCACTTT; CDR3 protein: CASSGQGVNSPLHF; clone size: NA; V gene: TRBV2; D gene: TRBD1; J gene: TRBJ1-6
CDR3 DNA: TGTGCCAGCAGCTCTACGGGCAGGCGGGGCAATCAGCCCCAGCATTTT; CDR3 protein: CASSSTGRRGNQPQHF; clone size: few; V gene: TRBV7-3; D gene: NA; J gene: TRBJ1-5
CDR3 DNA: TGCGCCAGCAGCCTCGGGACGGGAGAGCCCTACGAGCAGTACTTC; CDR3 protein: CASSLGTGEPYEQYF; clone size: NA; V gene: TRBV4-1; D gene: NA; J gene: TRBJ2-7
CDR3 DNA: TGTGCCAGCAGCCAAGCACCTAGGGGATCACCCCTCCACTTT; CDR3 protein: CASSQAPRGSPLHF; clone size: NA; V gene: TRBV14; D gene: NA; J gene: TRBJ1-6
CDR3 DNA: TGCGCCAGCAGCTCCGGGACAGGCTTCATGAACACTGAAGCTTTCTTT; CDR3 protein: CASSSGTGFMNTEAFF; clone size: NA; V gene: TRBV4-1; D gene: TRBD1; J gene: TRBJ1-1
CDR3 DNA: TGTGCCAGCAGCCCGGGGTTTTTGGACACCATATATTTT; CDR3 protein: CASSPGFLDTIYF; clone size: NA; V gene: TRBV7-8; D gene: NA; J gene: TRBJ1-3
CDR3 DNA: TGTGCCAGCAGCGAAACAGGGGGCCACTACAATGAGCAGTTCTTC; CDR3 protein: CASSETGGHYNEQFF; clone size: NA; V gene: TRBV11-1; D gene: TRBD1; J gene: TRBJ2-1
CDR3 DNA: TGTGCCAGCAGCCCAACCGCAGGGGCAGGGGGGAACAATGAGCAGTTCTTC; CDR3 protein: CASSPTAGAGGNNEQFF; clone size: NA; V gene: TRBV7-9; D gene: NA; J gene: TRBJ2-1
CDR3 DNA: TGTGCCACCAGCATGAAGCGGGGGGCTTACGAGCAGTACTTC; CDR3 protein: CATSMKRGAYEQYF; clone size: many; V gene: TRBV15; D gene: TRBD2; J gene: TRBJ2-7
CDR3 DNA: TGCGCCAGCAGCTTGTGGGAGCCGAACACTGAAGCTTTCTTT; CDR3 protein: CASSLWEPNTEAFF; clone size: NA; V gene: TRBV5-1; D gene: NA; J gene: TRBJ1-1
CDR3 DNA: TGCGCCAGCAGCCAAGGAGCGGGGGGGTACAATGAGCAGTTCTTC; CDR3 protein: CASSQGAGGYNEQFF; clone size: NA; V gene: TRBV4-1; D gene: TRBD2; J gene: TRBJ2-1